What follows is one T cell receptor (beta chain) and its context. Its matching antigen is unknown. J lost 5 bases, V lost 8 bases, and 6 bases had no gene match. CDR1 and CDR2 from the germline V gene are SGHTA and FQGTGA. This CDR3 is built from 13 residues. This specimen belongs to a study of cytomegalovirus exposure and HLA in healthy donors. Healthy people donating bone marrow made up the donors. Study-wide results and caveats: In a later analysis, TCR beta V- and J-gene trimming was associated with a missense DCLRE1C variant. Only CMV serostatus was available as immune exposure information. Some segments of the V type, notably TRBV6-2 and TRBV6-3, were excluded as indistinguishable.

The PCR had 60 Vbeta and 13 Jbeta primers. The protocol was immunoSEQ multiplex PCR, while the TCRdb copy is restricted to in-frame clones and leaves out a portion. The table lists about 140,000 clones, roughly 80% of them singletons, with 3% to 3.5% in the top ten. This chain connects TRBV7-3 to TRBJ1-1; 9 bases match TRBD1. This receptor was obtained from a female donor in good health and CMV-seronegative. The material sequenced was PBMCs. The CDR3 DNA reads TGTGCCAGCGCTCCGACAGGGGGAACTGAAGCTTTCTTT. This gives the protein CASAPTGGTEAFF.